Presented here are 4 T cell receptor beta chains from one specimen sequenced in a study of technical replicates of blood from several donors. TCRdb's table, derived via immunoSEQ multiplex PCR, lists solely in-frame clones and lacks some. The sample consists of 70,000 to 85,000 clones, 95% to 98% of them appearing once. The material sequenced was T cells isolated from PBMCs. These receptors were collected from a human donor in good health.

The chain recombines TRBV5-1 with TRBJ2-7; 8 bases fit TRBD1. The CDR3 is 15 residues long. Germline values: CDR1 SGHRS, CDR2 YFSETQ. J lost 3 bases, V lost 3 bases, and 8 bases had no gene match. CDR3 region: CASSYSGTGDYEQYF. In DNA form, the CDR3 reads TGCGCCAGCAGCTATTCAGGGACAGGCGACTACGAGCAGTACTTC.

To note about this clone: Other nucleotide sequences in the sample specify the same CDR3. J is TRBJ1-1 and V is TRBV9; D ambiguous. The V gene lost 0 bases and the J gene lost 1 base, with 7 bases spanning the gap. CDR3 length: 14 residues. Germline CDR1 is SGDLS and CDR2 is YYNGEE. CDR3 nucleotide sequence: TGTGCCAGCAGCGTAGTCGGAGGGAACACTGAAGCTTTCTTT. Translation gives CASSVVGGNTEAFF.

CDR3 residues: CASSSHGQGFANTGELFF. In nucleotides, the CDR3 is TGCGCCAGCAGCAGCCATGGACAGGGGTTCGCGAACACCGGGGAGCTGTTTTTT. The genes are TRBV10-2 and TRBJ2-2; 9 nucleotides match TRBD1. The CDR3 is 18 residues long. V was clipped by 6 bases and J by 0 bases; unmatched bases: 11. Germline values: CDR1 WSHSY, CDR2 SAAADI.

The chain employs TRBV4-1 and TRBJ1-4; weak D call: TRBD1 (6 bases). V lost 3 bases and J 10 bases, leaving 21 bases between the germline ends. Germline CDR1 MGHRA, CDR2 YSYEKL. The CDR3 loop spans 16 amino acids. The CDR3 region has the DNA TGCGCCAGCAGCCAGGTGGGGGGCACCGGGAGGGGAAAACTGTTTTTT. Translation: CASSQVGGTGRGKLFF.